This record covers a single T cell receptor beta chain. The antigen is not known. Because the CDR3's place on the DNA is in doubt, the DNA is left out and the CDR3 is given as listed by TCRdb. The CDR3 spans 21 amino acids, including both terminal residues. Germline lookup yields CDR1 SGHTA and CDR2 FQGNSA. The record originates from a study of neurological immune-mediated disorders. Whole-study results and caveats: The most TCR clonal expansion was seen in HTLV-1-associated myelopathy, whereas the least was seen in multiple sclerosis, below the level in healthy controls. Private repertoires in all groups were suggested by the finding that expanded clones across subjects shared no CDR3 amino acid sequences.

Unsorted libraries were generated from 2 million PBMCs held at -80 degrees C. Synthesis of cDNA was accomplished via 5'RACE employing 10-nucleotide random UMIs. TCRdb reprocessed the 5' RACE reads via MiXCR and lists one record per CDR3 protein. Of tens of thousands of distinct CDR3 sequences in the sample, 10% to 15% are singletons; the top ten hold under 15%. Sequencing was performed on PBMCs. The rearrangement uses TRBV7-2 and TRBJ1-1; the table's D call, TRBD1, has no DNA check behind it. The origin of this receptor is a woman aged 55 to 70 with HTLV-1-associated myelopathy (HAM/TSP). CDR3 residues: CASSFYICSASPVGVNTEAFF.